This entry features one T cell receptor beta chain sequence. Its specificity is not known. The CDR3 is made up of 19 amino acids. Germline V CDR1 and CDR2: WSHSY, SAAADI. V dropped 7 bases and J dropped 4 bases, with 32 bases sitting between them. This sample was taken from a study of shared clonotypes between healthy human individuals. Study observations and caveats: Rarefaction curves obtained for sorted subsets showed sequencing incomplete despite large depth.

200 ng DNA, approximately 30,000 T cell genomes, went into each sorted-subset replicate PCR. Sequencing was performed with immunoSEQ multiplex PCR; in TCRdb, only in-frame clones are kept and a portion is missing. This table holds some 200,000 clones, about 69% found once. V usage is TRBV10-2 and J usage is TRBJ2-7, with a possible D match to TRBD2 (6 bases). The receptor was isolated from a young man in good health. Sequenced: memory CD4+ T cells sorted from blood. Stated subset: CD45RA-negative fraction. The CDR3 DNA follows: TGCGCCAGCACGAGAGGATTTTCAGGTGGACCGGGAGACCCGTACGAGCAGTACTTC. Translated: CASTRGFSGGPGDPYEQYF.